The clone carrying this TCR beta chain was detected a few times. Its antigen is as yet unknown. The data belong to a study of metastatic and nonmetastatic thyroid tumors. On the study more broadly: Repertoires from blood and tumor or nodule tissue of malignant and benign thyroid patients were compared. Study-level points and caveats: Benign nodules reportedly had significantly lower TCR beta diversity than malignant thyroid tumors in blood and tumor.

Original data processing: Between-group CDR3 differences, defined by clinicopathological status, yielded a distant-metastasis classifier for papillary thyroid cancer. Through MiXCR, TCRdb re-clonotyped the PCR reads. In this record, the V and J calls reflect TCRdb's handling and not the investigators' own analysis. Counted here are around 12,000 clones, 32% occurring once; the ten biggest clones make up over 9.5%. This CDR3 is built from 14 residues. J was trimmed by 3 bases and V by 7 bases; bases with no gene match: 6. Germline V gene lookup returns CDR1 MDHEN and CDR2 SYDVKM. Among the patients, none had received any treatment before thyroid surgery.

The sequencing input was tumor tissue. This chain connects TRBV28 to TRBJ1-5, with 7 positions matching TRBD1. The clonotype comes from a female donor with papillary thyroid cancer or a benign thyroid nodule (not recorded which). Some clones in this sample may be carry-over from other donors' samples. For the CDR3, the DNA is TGTGCCAGCACCAGGGGGATCGACAATCAGCCCCAGCATTTT. It specifies CASTRGIDNQPQHF.